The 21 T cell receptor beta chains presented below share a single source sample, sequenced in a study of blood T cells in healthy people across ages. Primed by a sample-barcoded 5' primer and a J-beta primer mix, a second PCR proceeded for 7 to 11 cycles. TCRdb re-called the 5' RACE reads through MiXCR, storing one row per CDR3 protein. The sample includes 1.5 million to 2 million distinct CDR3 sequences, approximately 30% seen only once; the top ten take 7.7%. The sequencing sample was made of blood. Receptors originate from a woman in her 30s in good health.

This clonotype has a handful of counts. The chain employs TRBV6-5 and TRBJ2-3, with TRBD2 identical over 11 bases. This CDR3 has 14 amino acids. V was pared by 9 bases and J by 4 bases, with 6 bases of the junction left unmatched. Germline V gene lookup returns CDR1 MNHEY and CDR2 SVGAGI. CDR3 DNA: TGTGCCAGTCCACTAGCGGGAGAGGCAGATACGCAGTATTTT. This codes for CASPLAGEADTQYF.

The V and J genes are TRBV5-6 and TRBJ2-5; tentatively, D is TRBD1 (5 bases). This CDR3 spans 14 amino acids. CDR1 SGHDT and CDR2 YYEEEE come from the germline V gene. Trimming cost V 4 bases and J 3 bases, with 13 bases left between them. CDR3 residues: CASSRETAEETQYF. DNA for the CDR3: TGTGCCAGCAGCCGCGAGACAGCCGAAGAGACCCAGTACTTC.

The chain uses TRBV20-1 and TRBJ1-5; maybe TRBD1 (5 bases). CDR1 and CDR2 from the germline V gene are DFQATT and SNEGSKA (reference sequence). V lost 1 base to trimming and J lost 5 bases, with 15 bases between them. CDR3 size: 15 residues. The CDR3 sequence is CSARGRRDSYQPQHF. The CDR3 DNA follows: TGCAGTGCTAGAGGACGCAGGGATAGTTATCAGCCCCAGCATTTT.

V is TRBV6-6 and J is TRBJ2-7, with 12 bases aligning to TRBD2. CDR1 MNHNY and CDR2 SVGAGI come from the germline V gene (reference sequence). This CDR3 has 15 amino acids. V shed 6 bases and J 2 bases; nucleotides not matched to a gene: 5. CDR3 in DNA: TGTGCCAGCAGATCCACTAGCGGGGGGCCCTACGAGCAGTACTTC. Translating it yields CASRSTSGGPYEQYF.

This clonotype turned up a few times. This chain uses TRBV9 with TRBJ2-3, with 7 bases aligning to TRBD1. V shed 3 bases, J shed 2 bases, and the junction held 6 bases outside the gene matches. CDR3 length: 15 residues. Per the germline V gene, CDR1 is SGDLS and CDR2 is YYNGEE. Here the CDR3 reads CASSGGQRNTDTQYF. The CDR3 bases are TGTGCCAGCAGCGGGGGACAGCGAAACACAGATACGCAGTATTTT. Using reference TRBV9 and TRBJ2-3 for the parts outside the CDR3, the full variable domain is DSGVTQTPKHLITATGQRVTLRCSPRSGDLSVYWYQQSLDQGLQFLIQYYNGEERAKGNILERFSAQQFPDLHSELNLSSLELGDSALYFCASSGGQRNTDTQYFGPGTRLTVL.

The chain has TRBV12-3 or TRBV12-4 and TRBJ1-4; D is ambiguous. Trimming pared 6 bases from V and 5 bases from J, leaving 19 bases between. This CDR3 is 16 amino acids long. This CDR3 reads CASSPTRGEANEKLFF. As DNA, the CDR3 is TGTGCCAGCAGCCCCACGCGGGGAGAAGCCAATGAAAAACTGTTTTTT.

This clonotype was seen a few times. CDR3 in amino acids: CASSFPGQVNTEAFF. CDR3 in DNA: TGTGCCAGCAGTTTCCCCGGACAGGTTAACACTGAAGCTTTCTTT. The chain combines TRBV28 with TRBJ1-1, with 7 bases identical to TRBD1. V lost 3 bases to trimming and J lost 2 bases; unmatched junction nucleotides: 6. The CDR3 contains 15 residues. Germline CDR1 is MDHEN and CDR2 is SYDVKM.

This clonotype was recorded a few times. In DNA form, the CDR3 reads TGCAGTGCCGCGCCGGTTACGAGCTCCTACGAGCAGTACTTC. Translation: CSAAPVTSSYEQYF. The rearrangement uses TRBV20-1 and TRBJ2-7; D is unresolved. CDR1 and CDR2 from the germline V gene are DFQATT and SNEGSKA (reference sequence). Trimming took off 6 bases at V and 0 bases at J, with 15 bases between the two ends. The CDR3 contains 14 residues.

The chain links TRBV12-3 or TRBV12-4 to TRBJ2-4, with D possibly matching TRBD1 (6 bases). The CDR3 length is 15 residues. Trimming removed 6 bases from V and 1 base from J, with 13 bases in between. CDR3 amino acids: CASSPTGLAKNIQYF. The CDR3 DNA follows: TGTGCCAGCAGCCCCACAGGGTTGGCCAAAAACATTCAGTACTTC.

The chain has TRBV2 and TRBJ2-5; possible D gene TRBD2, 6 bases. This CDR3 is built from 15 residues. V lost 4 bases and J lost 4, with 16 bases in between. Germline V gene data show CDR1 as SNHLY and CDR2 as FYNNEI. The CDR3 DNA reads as TGTGCCAGCAGTGGAGACCTCTCGCGGGGAGAGACCCAGTACTTC. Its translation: CASSGDLSRGETQYF. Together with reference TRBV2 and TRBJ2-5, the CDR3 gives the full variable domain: EPEVTQTPSHQVTQMGQEVILRCVPISNHLYFYWYRQILGQKVEFLVSFYNNEISEKSEIFDDQFSVERPDGSNFTLKIRSTKLEDSAMYFCASSGDLSRGETQYFGPGTRLLVL.

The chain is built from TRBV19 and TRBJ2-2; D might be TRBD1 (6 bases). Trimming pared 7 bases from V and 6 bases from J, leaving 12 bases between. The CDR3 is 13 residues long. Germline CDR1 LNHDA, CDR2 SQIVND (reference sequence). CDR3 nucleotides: TGTGCCAGTACATATAGGGGGTCCGGGGAGCTGTTTTTT. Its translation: CASTYRGSGELFF.

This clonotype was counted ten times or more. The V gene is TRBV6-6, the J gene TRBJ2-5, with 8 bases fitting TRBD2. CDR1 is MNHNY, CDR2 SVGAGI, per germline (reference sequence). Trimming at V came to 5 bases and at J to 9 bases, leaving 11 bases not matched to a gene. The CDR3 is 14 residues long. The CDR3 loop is CASSQGLVSVAQYF. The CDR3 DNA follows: TGTGCCAGCAGTCAGGGACTAGTTAGTGTGGCCCAGTACTTC.

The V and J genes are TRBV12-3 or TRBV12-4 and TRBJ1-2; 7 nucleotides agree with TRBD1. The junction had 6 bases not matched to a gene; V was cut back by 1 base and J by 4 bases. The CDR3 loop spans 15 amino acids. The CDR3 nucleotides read TGTGCCAGCAGTTTAGGTCAGGGGGGGACCTATGGCTACACCTTC. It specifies CASSLGQGGTYGYTF.

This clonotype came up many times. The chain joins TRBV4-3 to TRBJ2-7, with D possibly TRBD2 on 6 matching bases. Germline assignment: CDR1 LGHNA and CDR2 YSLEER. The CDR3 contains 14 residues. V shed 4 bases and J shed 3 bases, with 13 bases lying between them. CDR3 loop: CASSPFSGVYEQYF. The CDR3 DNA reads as TGCGCCAGCAGCCCTTTCTCGGGGGTCTACGAGCAGTACTTC.

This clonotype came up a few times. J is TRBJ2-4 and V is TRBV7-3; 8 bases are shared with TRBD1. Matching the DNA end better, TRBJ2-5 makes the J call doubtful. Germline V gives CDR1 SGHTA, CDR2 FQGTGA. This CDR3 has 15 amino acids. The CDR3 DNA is TGTGCCAGCAGCCCAGGACAGGGACAGCAAGAGACCCAGTACTTC. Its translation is CASSPGQGQQETQYF.

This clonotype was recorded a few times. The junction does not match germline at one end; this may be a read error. Written as DNA, the CDR3 is TGTGCCTGGAGTGCTAGCGGGGGTTCCTACGAGCTGTACTTC. Translating gives CAWSASGGSYELYF. The J gene is TRBJ2-7, the V gene TRBV30; 10 bases are a match to TRBD2. CDR3 length: 14 residues. Germline CDR1 reads GTSNPN; CDR2 reads SVGIG (reference sequence).

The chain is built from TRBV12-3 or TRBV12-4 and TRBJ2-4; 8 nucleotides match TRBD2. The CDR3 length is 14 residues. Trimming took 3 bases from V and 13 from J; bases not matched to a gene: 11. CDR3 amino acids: CASSFAGRASEQYF. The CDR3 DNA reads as TGTGCCAGCAGTTTCGCCGGGAGGGCCAGTGAGCAGTACTTC.

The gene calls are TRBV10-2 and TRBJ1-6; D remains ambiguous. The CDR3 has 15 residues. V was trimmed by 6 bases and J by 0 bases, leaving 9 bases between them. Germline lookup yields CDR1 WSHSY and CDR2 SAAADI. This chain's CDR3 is CASRGGSSYNSPLHF. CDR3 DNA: TGCGCCAGCAGAGGAGGGTCCTCCTATAATTCACCCCTCCACTTT.

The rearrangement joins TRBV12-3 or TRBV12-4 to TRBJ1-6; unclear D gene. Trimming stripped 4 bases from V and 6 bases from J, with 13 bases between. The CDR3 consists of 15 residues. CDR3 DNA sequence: TGTGCCAGCAGTTCTCAGCCCTTTAGTAATTCACCCCTCCACTTT. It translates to CASSSQPFSNSPLHF.

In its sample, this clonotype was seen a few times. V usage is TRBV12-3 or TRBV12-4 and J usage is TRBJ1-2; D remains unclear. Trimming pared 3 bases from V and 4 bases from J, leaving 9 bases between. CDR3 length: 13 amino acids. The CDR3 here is CASSLMEGYGYTF. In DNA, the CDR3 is TGTGCCAGCAGTTTGATGGAGGGCTATGGCTACACCTTC.

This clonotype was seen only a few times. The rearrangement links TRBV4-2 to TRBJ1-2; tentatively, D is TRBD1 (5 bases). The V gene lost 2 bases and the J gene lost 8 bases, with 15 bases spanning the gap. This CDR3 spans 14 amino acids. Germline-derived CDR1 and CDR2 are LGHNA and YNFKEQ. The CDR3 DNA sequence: TGTGCCAGCAGCCAAAACCAGGGAGCAGGCGGCTACACCTTC. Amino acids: CASSQNQGAGGYTF.